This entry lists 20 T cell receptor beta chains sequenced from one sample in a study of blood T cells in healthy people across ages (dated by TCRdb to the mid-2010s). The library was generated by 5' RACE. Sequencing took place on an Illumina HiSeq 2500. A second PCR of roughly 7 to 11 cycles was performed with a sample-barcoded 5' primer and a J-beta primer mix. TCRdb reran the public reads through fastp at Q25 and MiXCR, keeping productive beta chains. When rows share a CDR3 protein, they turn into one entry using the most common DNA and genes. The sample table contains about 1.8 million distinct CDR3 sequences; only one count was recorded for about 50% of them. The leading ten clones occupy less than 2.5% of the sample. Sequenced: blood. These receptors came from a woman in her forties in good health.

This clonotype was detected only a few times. CDR3 sequence (DNA): TGTGCCAGCAGCCAGCTTCTAGCGAGGACGACAGATACGCAGTATTTT. Protein product: CASSQLLARTTDTQYF. V and J are TRBV4-2 and TRBJ2-3; TRBD2 is a possible D gene (6 bases). CDR1 is LGHNA, CDR2 YNFKEQ, per germline. V gave up 3 bases and J gave up 3 bases, with 16 bases separating them. The CDR3 consists of 16 residues.

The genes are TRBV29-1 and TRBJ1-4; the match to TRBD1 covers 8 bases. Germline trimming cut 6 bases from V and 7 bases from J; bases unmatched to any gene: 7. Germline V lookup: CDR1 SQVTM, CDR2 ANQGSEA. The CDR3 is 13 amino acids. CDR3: CSVGRGRGEKLFF. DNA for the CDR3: TGCAGCGTCGGCAGGGGGCGGGGTGAAAAACTGTTTTTT.

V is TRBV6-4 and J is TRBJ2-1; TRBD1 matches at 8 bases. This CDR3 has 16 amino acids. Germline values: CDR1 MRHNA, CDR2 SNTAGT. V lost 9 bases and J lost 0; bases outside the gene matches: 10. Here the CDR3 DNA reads TGTGCCAGAGGGGCCGGGACAGGCCTCTCCTACAATGAGCAGTTCTTC. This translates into CARGAGTGLSYNEQFF.

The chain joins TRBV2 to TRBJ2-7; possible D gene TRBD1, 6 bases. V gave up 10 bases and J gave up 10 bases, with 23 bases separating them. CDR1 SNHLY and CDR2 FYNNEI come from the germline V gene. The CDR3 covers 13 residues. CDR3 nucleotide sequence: TGTGCCACGGTTCCCGGGACAAGCTGGGGCCAGTACTTC. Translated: CATVPGTSWGQYF.

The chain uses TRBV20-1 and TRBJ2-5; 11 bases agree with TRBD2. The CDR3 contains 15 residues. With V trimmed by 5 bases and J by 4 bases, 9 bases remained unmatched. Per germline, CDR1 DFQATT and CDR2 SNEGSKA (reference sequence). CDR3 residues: CSAGPLAGVRETQYF. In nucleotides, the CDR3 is TGCAGTGCTGGCCCACTAGCGGGGGTGCGAGAGACCCAGTACTTC.

The CDR3 protein is CSASRGAGRRADTQYF. The CDR3 nucleotides read TGCAGTGCTAGTAGGGGGGCGGGGAGACGTGCAGATACGCAGTATTTT. J is TRBJ2-3 and V is TRBV20-1, with D tentatively TRBD1 or TRBD2 (6 bases each). V was cut by 3 bases and J by 4 bases, with 20 bases left in between. This CDR3 spans 16 amino acids. The germline V gene encodes CDR1 DFQATT and CDR2 SNEGSKA (reference sequence).

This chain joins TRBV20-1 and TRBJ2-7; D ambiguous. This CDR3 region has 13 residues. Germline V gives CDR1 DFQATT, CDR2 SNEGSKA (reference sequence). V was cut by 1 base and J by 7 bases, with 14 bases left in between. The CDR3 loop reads CSARGLDLWEQYF. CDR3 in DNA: TGCAGTGCTAGAGGGCTGGACCTTTGGGAGCAGTACTTC.

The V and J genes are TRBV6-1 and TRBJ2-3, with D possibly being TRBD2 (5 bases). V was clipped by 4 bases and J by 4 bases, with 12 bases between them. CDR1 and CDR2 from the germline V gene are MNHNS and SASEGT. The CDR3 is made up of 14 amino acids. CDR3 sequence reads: CASSGRKYPDTQYF. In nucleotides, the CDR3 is TGTGCCAGCAGTGGGAGGAAGTACCCAGATACGCAGTATTTT.

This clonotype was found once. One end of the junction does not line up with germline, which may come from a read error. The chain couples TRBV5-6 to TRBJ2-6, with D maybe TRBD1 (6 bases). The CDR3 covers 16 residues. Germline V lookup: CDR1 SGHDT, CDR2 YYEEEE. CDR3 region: CASTLTGSSGANVLTF. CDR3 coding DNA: TGTGCCAGCACCTTGACAGGTAGCTCTGGGGCCAACGTCCTGACTTTC.

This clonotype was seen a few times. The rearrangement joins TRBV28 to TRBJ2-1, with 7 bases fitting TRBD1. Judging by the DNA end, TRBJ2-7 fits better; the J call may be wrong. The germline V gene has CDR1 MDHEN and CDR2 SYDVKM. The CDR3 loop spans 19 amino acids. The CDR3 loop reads CASSLDREGGDGSYNEQYF. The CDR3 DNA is TGTGCCAGCAGTCTTGACAGGGAAGGCGGCGACGGCTCCTACAATGAGCAGTACTTC.

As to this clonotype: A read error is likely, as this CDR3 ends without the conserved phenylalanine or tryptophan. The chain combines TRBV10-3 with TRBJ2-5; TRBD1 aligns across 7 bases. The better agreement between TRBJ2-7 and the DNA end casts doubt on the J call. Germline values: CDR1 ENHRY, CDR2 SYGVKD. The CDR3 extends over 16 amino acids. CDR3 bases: TGTGCTATCAGTGAGGATCCACAGGGGCCAGGGAACGAGCAGTACTCC. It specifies CAISEDPQGPGNEQYS.

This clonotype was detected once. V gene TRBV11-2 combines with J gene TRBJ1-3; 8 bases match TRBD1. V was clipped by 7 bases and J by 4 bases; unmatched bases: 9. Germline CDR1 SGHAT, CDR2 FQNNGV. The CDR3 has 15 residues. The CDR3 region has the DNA TGTGCCAGCACAGCATTCAGGGGGCTCGGAAACACCATATATTTT. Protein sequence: CASTAFRGLGNTIYF.

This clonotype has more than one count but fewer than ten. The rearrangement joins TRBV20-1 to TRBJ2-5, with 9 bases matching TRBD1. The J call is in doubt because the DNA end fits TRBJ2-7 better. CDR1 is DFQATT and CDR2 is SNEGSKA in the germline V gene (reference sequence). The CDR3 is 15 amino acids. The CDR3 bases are TGCAGTGCTAGCGACAACAGGGGGCCCTCCTACGAGCAGTACTTC. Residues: CSASDNRGPSYEQYF.

The CDR3 loop is CASSEEPGQGIDEQYF. The CDR3 DNA reads TGTGCCAGCAGCGAGGAACCGGGACAGGGTATCGATGAGCAGTACTTC. The chain couples TRBV5-6 to TRBJ2-7; TRBD1 matches 9 bases. This CDR3 is 16 amino acids long. CDR1 is SGHDT and CDR2 is YYEEEE in the germline V gene. The ends lost 4 bases at V and 7 bases at J; junction bases unmatched: 15.

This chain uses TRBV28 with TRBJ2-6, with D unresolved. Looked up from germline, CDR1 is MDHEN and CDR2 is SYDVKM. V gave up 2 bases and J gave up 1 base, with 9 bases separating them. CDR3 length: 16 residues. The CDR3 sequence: CASSLLLTSGANVLTF. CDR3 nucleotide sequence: TGTGCCAGCAGTTTACTGTTGACTTCTGGGGCCAACGTCCTGACTTTC.

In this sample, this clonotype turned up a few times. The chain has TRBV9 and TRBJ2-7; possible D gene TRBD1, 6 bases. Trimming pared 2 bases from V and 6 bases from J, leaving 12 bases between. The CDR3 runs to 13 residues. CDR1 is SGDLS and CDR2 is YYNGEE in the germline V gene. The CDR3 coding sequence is TGTGCCAGCAGCGTGGGGGACACAGGCGAGCAGTACTTC. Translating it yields CASSVGDTGEQYF.

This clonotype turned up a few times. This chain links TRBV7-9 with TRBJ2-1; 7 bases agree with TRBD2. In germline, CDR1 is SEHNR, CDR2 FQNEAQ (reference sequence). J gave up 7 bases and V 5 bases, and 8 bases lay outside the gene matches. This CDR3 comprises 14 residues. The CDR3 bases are TGTGCCAGCAGCCAACTAGGGGAGGGGAATGAGCAGTTCTTC. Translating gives CASSQLGEGNEQFF.

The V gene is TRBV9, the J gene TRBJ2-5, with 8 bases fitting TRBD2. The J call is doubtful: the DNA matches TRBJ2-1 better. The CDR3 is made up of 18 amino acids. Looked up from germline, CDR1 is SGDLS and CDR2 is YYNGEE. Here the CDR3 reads CASSSRTSGGNHQETQFF. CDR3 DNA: TGTGCCAGCAGCTCGAGGACAAGCGGGGGAAACCACCAAGAGACCCAGTTCTTC.

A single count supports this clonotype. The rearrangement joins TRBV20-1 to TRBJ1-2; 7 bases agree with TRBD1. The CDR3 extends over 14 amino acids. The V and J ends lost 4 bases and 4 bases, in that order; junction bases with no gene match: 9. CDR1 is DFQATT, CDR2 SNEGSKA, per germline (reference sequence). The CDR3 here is CSATARDSPYGYTF. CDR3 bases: TGCAGTGCTACCGCCCGGGACAGCCCCTATGGCTACACCTTC.

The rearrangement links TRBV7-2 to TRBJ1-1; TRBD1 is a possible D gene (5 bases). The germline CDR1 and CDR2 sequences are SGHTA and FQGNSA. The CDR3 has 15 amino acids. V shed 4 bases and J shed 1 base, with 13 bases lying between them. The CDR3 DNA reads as TGTGCCAGCAGCTCCATCCCCACAGGGAACACTGAAGCTTTCTTT. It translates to CASSSIPTGNTEAFF.